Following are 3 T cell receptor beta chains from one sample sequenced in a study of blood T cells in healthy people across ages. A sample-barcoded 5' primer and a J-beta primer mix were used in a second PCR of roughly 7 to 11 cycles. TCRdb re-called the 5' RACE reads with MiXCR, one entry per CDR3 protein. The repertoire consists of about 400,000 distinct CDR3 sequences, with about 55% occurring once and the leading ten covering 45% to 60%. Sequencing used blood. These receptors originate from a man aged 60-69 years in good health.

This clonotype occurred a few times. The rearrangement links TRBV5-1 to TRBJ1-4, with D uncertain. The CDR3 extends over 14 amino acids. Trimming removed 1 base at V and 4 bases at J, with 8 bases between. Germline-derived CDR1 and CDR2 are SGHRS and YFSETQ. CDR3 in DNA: TGCGCCAGCAGCTTGATGACGGTTAATGAAAAACTGTTTTTT. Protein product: CASSLMTVNEKLFF.

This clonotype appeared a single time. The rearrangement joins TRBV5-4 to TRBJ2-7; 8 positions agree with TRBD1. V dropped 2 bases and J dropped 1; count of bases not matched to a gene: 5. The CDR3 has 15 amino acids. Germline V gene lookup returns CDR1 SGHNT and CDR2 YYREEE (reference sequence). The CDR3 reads CASSFGTGVSYEQYF. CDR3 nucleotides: TGTGCCAGCAGCTTCGGGACAGGAGTTTCCTACGAGCAGTACTTC. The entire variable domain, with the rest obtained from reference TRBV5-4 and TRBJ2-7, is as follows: ETGVTQSPTHLIKTRGQQVTLRCSSQSGHNTVSWYQQALGQGPQFIFQYYREEENGRGNFPPRFSGLQFPNYSSELNVNALELDDSALYLCASSFGTGVSYEQYFGPGTRLTVT.

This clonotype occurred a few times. CDR3 nucleotides: TGTGCCAGCAGCTCCCCGCGTGGGGGCGGGAGTTTAAGGATTTCGGGGGAGCAGTACTTC. This sequence encodes CASSSPRGGGSLRISGEQYF. This chain joins TRBV5-4 and TRBJ2-7; weak D call: TRBD2 (7 bases). This CDR3 spans 20 amino acids. Germline CDR1 reads SGHNT; CDR2 reads YYREEE (reference sequence). Trimming removed 3 bases at V and 7 bases at J, with 35 bases between.